Listed here are 10 T cell receptor beta chains from one sample, sequenced in a study of CD8+CD57+ T cells in acquired aplastic anemia. Those patients picked for sequencing had displayed CD8+CD57+ cell expansion on flow cytometry. Genomic DNA constituted the template upon which TCR beta VDJ and CDR3 profiling was performed. TCRdb reprocessed the reads with MiXCR, giving one entry per CDR3 protein. The table has 150,000 or so distinct CDR3 sequences, about 52% seen once. The sequencing input was sorted CD4+, CD8+, or CD8+CD57+ T cells (not recorded which) from PBMCs. The source is a human donor with aplastic anemia.

This clonotype was recorded many times. The V call is TRBV7-9, the J call TRBJ2-1, with a tentative D call TRBD1 (5 bases). The CDR3 is 12 amino acids. The germline V and J ends were trimmed by 2 bases and 8 bases, with 7 bases remaining between them. Germline CDR1 reads SEHNR; CDR2 reads FQNEAQ (reference sequence). In DNA, the CDR3 is TGTGCCAGCAGCTTACAGGGATATGAGCAGTTCTTC. Protein sequence: CASSLQGYEQFF.

The rearrangement joins TRBV25-1 to TRBJ2-1; 8 positions agree with TRBD2. The germline CDR1 and CDR2 sequences are MGHDK and SYGVNS. Trimming took 4 bases from V and 14 from J; bases not matched to a gene: 4. The CDR3 has 11 amino acids. Here the CDR3 reads CASSGGSGKFF. CDR3 DNA sequence: TGTGCCAGCAGTGGTGGTAGCGGGAAGTTCTTC.

The rearrangement links TRBV5-5 to TRBJ1-4; 10 bases fit TRBD1. The V gene's germline CDR1 is SGHKS and CDR2 YYEKEE (reference sequence). This CDR3 is 14 amino acids long. The V gene end was trimmed by 4 bases and the J gene end by 8 bases; junction bases not matched to a gene: 5. The CDR3 here is CASSPTGGAEKLFF. The CDR3 bases are TGTGCCAGCAGCCCGACAGGGGGCGCGGAAAAACTGTTTTTT.

The chain couples TRBV5-4 to TRBJ2-5; 10 bases line up with TRBD2. CDR1 is SGHNT, CDR2 YYREEE, per germline (reference sequence). The CDR3 has 14 residues. After removal of 5 bases from V and 2 bases from J, the junction contained 3 bases not matched to a gene. CDR3 in amino acids: CASSSAGGQETQYF. CDR3 coding DNA: TGTGCCAGCAGTTCAGCGGGGGGGCAAGAGACCCAGTACTTC. Complete variable domain (other parts from reference TRBV5-4 and TRBJ2-5): ETGVTQSPTHLIKTRGQQVTLRCSSQSGHNTVSWYQQALGQGPQFIFQYYREEENGRGNFPPRFSGLQFPNYSSELNVNALELDDSALYLCASSSAGGQETQYFGPGTRLLVL.

This clonotype has ten or more counts. The gene calls are TRBV15 and TRBJ2-4, with D perhaps matching TRBD1 (5 bases). The CDR3 covers 17 residues. Trimming removed 0 bases at V and 0 bases at J, with 12 bases between. From germline, CDR1 is LNHNV and CDR2 YYDKDF (reference sequence). The DNA of the CDR3 is TGTGCCACCAGCAGAGATCATCTGGGGCTAGCCAAAAACATTCAGTACTTC. Protein product: CATSRDHLGLAKNIQYF.

The gene calls are TRBV7-2 and TRBJ2-5, with no clear D. Per germline, CDR1 SGHTA and CDR2 FQGNSA. Trimming took off 2 bases at V and 5 bases at J, with 9 bases between the two ends. The CDR3 length is 13 residues. The CDR3 coding sequence is TGTGCCAGCAGCTTATTGGCCTACGAGACCCAGTACTTC. It yields the protein CASSLLAYETQYF. The whole variable domain, remainder taken from reference TRBV7-2 and TRBJ2-5, is GAGVSQSPSNKVTEKGKDVELRCDPISGHTALYWYRQSLGQGLEFLIYFQGNSAPDKSGLPSDRFSAERTGGSVSTLTIQRTQQEDSAVYLCASSLLAYETQYFGPGTRLLVL.

This clonotype was picked up a small number of times. This clone may be a read error of a much larger clone one base away. The chain uses TRBV19 and TRBJ2-1, with 8 bases identical to TRBD2. This CDR3 region has 14 residues. Germline V CDR1 and CDR2: LNHDA, SQIVND (reference sequence). CDR3 bases: TGTGCCAGTAGGGGCGGGGGGTCCTACAATGGGCAGTTCTTC. Translated: CASRGGGSYNGQFF.

This clonotype has a single count. The V call is TRBV6-5, the J call TRBJ1-1, with unresolved D. The CDR3 extends over 12 amino acids. Germline assignment: CDR1 MNHEY and CDR2 SVGAGI. V dropped 2 bases and J dropped 7 bases, with 8 bases sitting between them. CDR3 in DNA: TGTGCCAGCAGTTACGTGGTCAATGAAGCTTTCTTT. Protein: CASSYVVNEAFF.

This clonotype was seen many times. This chain links TRBV16 with TRBJ1-1, with a weak D call TRBD1 (6 bases). In germline, CDR1 is KGHSY, CDR2 FQNENV. The V end lost 4 bases, the J end lost 7 bases, and 10 bases lay between the germline ends. There are 12 residues in the CDR3. The CDR3 loop is CASSPQGHEAFF. The CDR3 nucleotides read TGTGCCAGCAGCCCTCAGGGGCATGAAGCTTTCTTT.

Ten or more counts support this clonotype. Here the CDR3 reads CASSRLTGQGQPQHF. The CDR3 region has the DNA TGTGCCAGCAGCCGCTTGACAGGGCAAGGTCAGCCCCAGCATTTT. V and J are TRBV4-2 and TRBJ1-5, with 7 bases aligning to TRBD1. The CDR3 extends over 15 amino acids. J was trimmed by 6 bases and V by 4 bases; bases with no gene match: 9. The germline gives CDR1 LGHNA, CDR2 YNFKEQ.